The 17 T cell receptor beta chains presented below share a single source sample, sequenced in a study of T cells in localized non-small cell lung cancer. The method was immunoSEQ multiplex PCR; TCRdb's version includes in-frame clones alone and lacks a portion of them. The sample consists of tens of thousands of clones, about 84% of them appearing once. The sequencing used peripheral blood, collected before any cancer treatment. The source is a female donor over 55 with stage I lung adenocarcinoma.

The chain carries TRBV4-2 and TRBJ1-1, with D uncertain. The CDR3 is 16 residues long. From germline, CDR1 is LGHNA and CDR2 YNFKEQ. V lost 0 bases, J lost 1 base, and 12 bases lay in between. CDR3 amino acids: CASSQDSEGGNTEAFF. The CDR3 region has the DNA TGTGCCAGCAGCCAAGATTCGGAGGGTGGGAACACTGAAGCTTTCTTT.

V usage is TRBV7-2 and J usage is TRBJ1-2; TRBD1 might be the D (6 bases). This CDR3 comprises 12 residues. The germline V gene has CDR1 SGHTA and CDR2 FQGNSA. The ends were cut back, 1 base at V and 10 bases at J, with 10 bases in the middle. The CDR3 DNA reads TGTGCCAGCAGCTTAGTGGCAGGGGCCTACACCTTC. Translated: CASSLVAGAYTF.

V usage is TRBV19 and J usage is TRBJ2-1; maybe TRBD2 (6 bases). The V end lost 6 bases, the J end lost 7 bases, and 13 bases lay between the germline ends. The CDR3 runs 13 residues. CDR1 is LNHDA, CDR2 SQIVND, per germline (reference sequence). The CDR3 DNA is TGTGCCAGTAGCACATTTGGGGGGAATGAGCAGTTCTTC. Its protein product is CASSTFGGNEQFF.

The chain uses TRBV5-1 and TRBJ1-1, with D uncertain. V was pared by 2 bases and J by 4 bases, with 15 bases between. Per germline, CDR1 SGHRS and CDR2 YFSETQ. The CDR3 runs 15 residues. In DNA, the CDR3 is TGCGCCAGCAGCTTAGATAATGCCCGGAGCACTGAAGCTTTCTTT. Its translation: CASSLDNARSTEAFF.

The chain carries TRBV10-3 and TRBJ1-3; TRBD1 agrees at 10 bases. From germline, CDR1 is ENHRY and CDR2 SYGVKD. The CDR3 spans 15 residues. V was clipped by 5 bases and J by 3 bases; unmatched bases: 4. Here the CDR3 DNA reads TGTGCCATCAGTCACGGGACAGGGGATGGAAACACCATATATTTT. Protein: CAISHGTGDGNTIYF.

The chain has TRBV7-3 and TRBJ2-7; 9 bases line up with TRBD1. Germline lookup yields CDR1 SGHTA and CDR2 FQGTGA. The CDR3 covers 13 residues. With 5 bases clipped from V and 3 bases from J, the junction kept 2 bases outside the gene matches. CDR3 protein: CASSPTGGYEQYF. For the CDR3, the DNA is TGTGCCAGCAGCCCGACAGGGGGCTACGAGCAGTACTTC.

CDR3 in amino acids: CASSFGAGGQGIWEQYF. CDR3 DNA: TGTGCCAGCAGCTTTGGGGCGGGGGGACAGGGGATCTGGGAGCAGTACTTC. V usage is TRBV5-4 and J usage is TRBJ2-7; TRBD1 aligns across 10 bases. The V gene end was trimmed by 2 bases and the J gene end by 7 bases; junction bases not matched to a gene: 15. Germline V gene sequence: CDR1 SGHNT, CDR2 YYREEE (reference sequence). This CDR3 has 17 residues.

The chain couples TRBV11-2 to TRBJ2-1; D call uncertain. CDR1 is SGHAT and CDR2 is FQNNGV in the germline V gene. The germline V and J ends were trimmed by 2 bases and 12 bases, with 14 bases remaining between them. The CDR3 is 13 residues long. The CDR3 loop is CASSLLVARWQFF. The CDR3 DNA reads TGTGCCAGCAGCTTACTGGTAGCTAGATGGCAGTTCTTC. The full variable domain, in which reference TRBV11-2 and TRBJ2-1 provide the parts outside the CDR3, is EAGVAQSPRYKIIEKRQSVAFWCNPISGHATLYWYQQILGQGPKLLIQFQNNGVVDDSQLPKDRFSAERLKGVDSTLKIQPAKLEDSAVYLCASSLLVARWQFFGPGTRLTVL.

The CDR3 reads CASSRTGTGANVLTF. In DNA form, the CDR3 reads TGTGCCAGCAGCAGGACAGGGACTGGGGCCAACGTCCTGACTTTC. The rearrangement links TRBV6-4 to TRBJ2-6; 8 nucleotides match TRBD1. Germline trimming cut 6 bases from V and 2 bases from J; bases unmatched to any gene: 3. The CDR3 is made up of 15 amino acids. The germline gives CDR1 MRHNA, CDR2 SNTAGT.

This chain uses TRBV5-4 with TRBJ1-2; tentatively, D is TRBD1 (5 bases). The germline V and J ends were trimmed by 4 bases and 3 bases, with 10 bases remaining between them. CDR3 length: 13 amino acids. In germline, CDR1 is SGHNT, CDR2 YYREEE (reference sequence). Written as DNA, the CDR3 is TGTGCCAGCAGCGGGACGGCCTACTATGGCTACACCTTC. This translates into CASSGTAYYGYTF. Together with reference TRBV5-4 and TRBJ1-2, the CDR3 gives the full variable domain: ETGVTQSPTHLIKTRGQQVTLRCSSQSGHNTVSWYQQALGQGPQFIFQYYREEENGRGNFPPRFSGLQFPNYSSELNVNALELDDSALYLCASSGTAYYGYTFGSGTRLTVV.

This rearrangement joins TRBV7-9 to TRBJ1-1, with 7 nucleotides matching TRBD1. The CDR3 is 15 residues long. Germline V gene data show CDR1 as SEHNR and CDR2 as FQNEAQ (reference sequence). After removal of 0 bases from V and 2 bases from J, the junction contained 3 bases not matched to a gene. The CDR3 here is CASSLATGSNTEAFF. In nucleotides, the CDR3 is TGTGCCAGCAGCTTAGCGACAGGGTCCAACACTGAAGCTTTCTTT.

This clone was recorded a few times. The rearrangement joins TRBV5-4 to TRBJ2-2; 8 bases are a match to TRBD2. Trimming took 0 bases from V and 1 from J; bases not matched to a gene: 5. The length of the CDR3 is 17 residues. Per the germline V gene, CDR1 is SGHNT and CDR2 is YYREEE (reference sequence). DNA for the CDR3: TGTGCCAGCAGCTTGGATCCCGGGGGGGTGAACACCGGGGAGCTGTTTTTT. This encodes CASSLDPGGVNTGELFF. Drawing the rest from reference TRBV5-4 and TRBJ2-2, the complete variable domain is ETGVTQSPTHLIKTRGQQVTLRCSSQSGHNTVSWYQQALGQGPQFIFQYYREEENGRGNFPPRFSGLQFPNYSSELNVNALELDDSALYLCASSLDPGGVNTGELFFGEGSRLTVL.

The chain has TRBV30 and TRBJ1-2; D remains unclear. CDR3 length: 15 amino acids. Trimming took 0 bases from V and 0 from J, leaving 11 bases between them. Germline CDR1 is GTSNPN and CDR2 is SVGIG (reference sequence). CDR3 coding DNA: TGTGCCTGGAGTGTACTAGACATAGCTAACTATGGCTACACCTTC. Translating it yields CAWSVLDIANYGYTF. The full variable domain, its missing parts supplied by reference TRBV30 and TRBJ1-2, is SQTIHQWPATLVQPVGSPLSLECTVEGTSNPNLYWYRQAAGRGLQLLFYSVGIGQISSEVPQNLSASRPQDRQFILSSKKLLLSDSGFYLCAWSVLDIANYGYTFGSGTRLTVV.

The chain uses TRBV2 and TRBJ2-7, with 8 positions matching TRBD2. CDR1 is SNHLY and CDR2 is FYNNEI in the germline V gene. The CDR3 extends over 15 amino acids. The V gene end was trimmed by 4 bases and the J gene end by 5 bases; junction bases not matched to a gene: 10. Here the CDR3 DNA reads TGTGCCAGCAGTGCGCTAACCGGGAGGGTTAACGAGCAGTACTTC. Translation gives CASSALTGRVNEQYF.

This clone has just a few counts. The chain recombines TRBV9 with TRBJ1-1; 9 bases match TRBD1. Germline V gene sequence: CDR1 SGDLS, CDR2 YYNGEE. V dropped 6 bases and J dropped 6; count of bases not matched to a gene: 12. This CDR3 contains 15 residues. The CDR3 DNA sequence: TGTGCCAGCACCCCTGACAGGGGGGGTTTCGCTGAAGCTTTCTTT. This translates into CASTPDRGGFAEAFF.

The chain uses TRBV28 and TRBJ1-1; D might be TRBD1 (6 bases). The CDR3 has 18 amino acids. Trimming removed 3 bases from V and 0 bases from J, with 20 bases in between. CDR1 is MDHEN and CDR2 is SYDVKM in the germline V gene. CDR3: CASSFSGIFGQLNTEAFF. DNA for the CDR3: TGTGCCAGCAGTTTTTCTGGTATTTTTGGACAGTTGAACACTGAAGCTTTCTTT.

The chain links TRBV27 to TRBJ1-1; D is ambiguous. CDR3 length equals 13 residues. CDR1 and CDR2 from the germline V gene are MNHEY and SMNVEV (reference sequence). V was shortened by 3 bases and J by 4 bases, with 9 bases between the two germline ends. CDR3 sequence (DNA): TGTGCCAGCAGTTTGCCCGGCGGCACTGAAGCTTTCTTT. Residues: CASSLPGGTEAFF.